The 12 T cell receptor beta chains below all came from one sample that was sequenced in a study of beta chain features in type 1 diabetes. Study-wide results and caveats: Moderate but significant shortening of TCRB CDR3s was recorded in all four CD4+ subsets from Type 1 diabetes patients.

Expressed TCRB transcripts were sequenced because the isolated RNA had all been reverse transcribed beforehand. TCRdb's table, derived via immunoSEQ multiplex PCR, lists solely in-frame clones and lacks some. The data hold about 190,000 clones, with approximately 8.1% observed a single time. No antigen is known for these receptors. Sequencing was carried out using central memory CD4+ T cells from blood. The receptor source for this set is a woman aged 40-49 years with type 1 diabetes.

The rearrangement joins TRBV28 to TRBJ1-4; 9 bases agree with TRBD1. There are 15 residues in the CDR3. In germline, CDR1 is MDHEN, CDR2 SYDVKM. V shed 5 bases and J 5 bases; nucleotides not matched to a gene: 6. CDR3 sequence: CASSGGTGKNEKLFF. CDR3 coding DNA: TGTGCCAGCAGTGGAGGGACAGGGAAAAATGAAAAACTGTTTTTT.

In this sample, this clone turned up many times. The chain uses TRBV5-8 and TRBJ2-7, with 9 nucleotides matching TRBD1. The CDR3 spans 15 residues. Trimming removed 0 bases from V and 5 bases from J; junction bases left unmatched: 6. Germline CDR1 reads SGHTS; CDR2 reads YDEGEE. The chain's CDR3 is CASSLAGTGKNEQYF. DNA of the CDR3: TGTGCCAGCAGCTTGGCCGGGACAGGGAAGAACGAGCAGTACTTC.

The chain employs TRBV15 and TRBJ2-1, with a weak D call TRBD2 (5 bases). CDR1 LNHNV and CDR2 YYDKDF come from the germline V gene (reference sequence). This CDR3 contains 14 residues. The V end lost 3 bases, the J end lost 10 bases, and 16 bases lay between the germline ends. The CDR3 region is CATSSPTPAAEQFF. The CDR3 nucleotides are TGTGCCACCAGCAGTCCAACCCCAGCGGCCGAGCAGTTCTTC.

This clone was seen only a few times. In nucleotides, the CDR3 is TGTGCCAGCAGTCTGGGGACTAGCGGGAGGTGGGCAGATACGCAGTATTTT. The encoded protein is CASSLGTSGRWADTQYF. The chain has TRBV27 and TRBJ2-3; 15 bases line up with TRBD2. Per germline, CDR1 MNHEY and CDR2 SMNVEV (reference sequence). The V gene end was trimmed by 5 bases and the J gene end by 4 bases; junction bases not matched to a gene: 7. CDR3 length: 17 amino acids.

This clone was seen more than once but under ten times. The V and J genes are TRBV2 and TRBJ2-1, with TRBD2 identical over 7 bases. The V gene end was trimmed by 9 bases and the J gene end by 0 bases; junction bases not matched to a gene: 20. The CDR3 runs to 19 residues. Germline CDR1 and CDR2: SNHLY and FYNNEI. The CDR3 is CASLKEVGSGRRSYNEQFF. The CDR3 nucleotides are TGTGCCAGTCTAAAAGAGGTGGGTAGCGGGCGCCGCTCCTACAATGAGCAGTTCTTC.

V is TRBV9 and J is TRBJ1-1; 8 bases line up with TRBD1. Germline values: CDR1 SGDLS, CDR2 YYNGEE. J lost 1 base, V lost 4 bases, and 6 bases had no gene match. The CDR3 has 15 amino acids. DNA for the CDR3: TGTGCCAGCAGCCCAACAGGACAGGGGAACACTGAAGCTTTCTTT. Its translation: CASSPTGQGNTEAFF.

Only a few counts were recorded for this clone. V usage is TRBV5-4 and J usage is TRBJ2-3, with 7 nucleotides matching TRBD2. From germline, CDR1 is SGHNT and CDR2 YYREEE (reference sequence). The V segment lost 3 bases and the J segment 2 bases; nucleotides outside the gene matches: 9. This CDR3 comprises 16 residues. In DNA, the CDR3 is TGTGCCAGCAGCTGGCTAGGACGGGAGGTCACAGATACGCAGTATTTT. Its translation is CASSWLGREVTDTQYF.

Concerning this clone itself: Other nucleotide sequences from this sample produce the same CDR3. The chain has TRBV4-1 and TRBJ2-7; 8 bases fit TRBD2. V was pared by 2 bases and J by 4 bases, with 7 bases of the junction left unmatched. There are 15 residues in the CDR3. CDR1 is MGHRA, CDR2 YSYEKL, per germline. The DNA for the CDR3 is TGCGCCAGCAGCCAAATCGGGAGGGCCGCTTACGAGCAGTACTTC. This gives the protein CASSQIGRAAYEQYF.

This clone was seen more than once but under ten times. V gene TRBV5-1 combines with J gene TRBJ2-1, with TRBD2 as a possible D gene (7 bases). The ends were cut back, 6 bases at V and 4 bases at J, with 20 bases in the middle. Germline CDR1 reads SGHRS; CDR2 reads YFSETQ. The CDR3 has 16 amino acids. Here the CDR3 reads CASTSGEKGGYNEQFF. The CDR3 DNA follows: TGCGCCAGCACCTCGGGGGAAAAGGGGGGGTACAATGAGCAGTTCTTC.

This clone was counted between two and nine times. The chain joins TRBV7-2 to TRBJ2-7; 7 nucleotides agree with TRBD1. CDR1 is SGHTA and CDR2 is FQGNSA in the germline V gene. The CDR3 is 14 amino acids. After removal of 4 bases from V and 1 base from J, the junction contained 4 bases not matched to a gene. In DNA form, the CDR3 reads TGTGCCAGCAGCTCCCAACAGGGGTCCTACGAGCAGTACTTC. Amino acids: CASSSQQGSYEQYF.

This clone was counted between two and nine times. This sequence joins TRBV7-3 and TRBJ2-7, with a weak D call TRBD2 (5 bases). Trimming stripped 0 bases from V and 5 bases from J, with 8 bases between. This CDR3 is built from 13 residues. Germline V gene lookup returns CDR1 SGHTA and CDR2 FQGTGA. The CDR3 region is CASSLTPGNEQYF. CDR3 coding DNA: TGTGCCAGCAGCTTAACCCCGGGGAACGAGCAGTACTTC.

This CDR3 reads CASSSTSGRYEQYF. DNA for the CDR3: TGTGCCAGCAGTAGTACTAGCGGGCGCTACGAGCAGTACTTC. The chain couples TRBV2 to TRBJ2-7, with TRBD2 matching over 9 bases. Germline V CDR1 and CDR2: SNHLY, FYNNEI. The CDR3 loop spans 14 amino acids. V was pared by 5 bases and J by 3 bases, with 5 bases of the junction left unmatched.